The rows below give T cell receptor beta chains drawn from one sample of a study of T cell changes during pregnancy in multiple sclerosis. Sequencing used immunoSEQ multiplex PCR; TCRdb keeps in-frame clones, though not all of them. The sample shows around 62,000 clones, 90% of them seen only once. Sequenced here: peripheral blood, sampled in the third trimester of pregnancy. These receptors were obtained from a female donor with multiple sclerosis, enrolled in a pregnancy study. The CDR3 runs from the conserved cysteine through the conserved F or W.

v_gene	j_gene	CDR3aa
TRBV6-1	TRBJ2-7	CASSSTGVREQYF
TRBV30	TRBJ1-1	CAWSPGGYTEAFF
TRBV6-1	TRBJ1-5	CASSGAPLSNQPQHF
TRBV6-5	TRBJ2-7	CASSTGAPLEQYF
TRBV6-5	TRBJ1-5	CASSRPGLNQPQHF
TRBV2	TRBJ1-2	CASSATGGAWYGYTF
TRBV6-4	TRBJ2-3	CASSDLGVRGTDTQYF
TRBV6-5	TRBJ2-7	CASRSGTGVWEQYF
TRBV5-1	TRBJ2-1	CASSLDGGRGDEQFF
TRBV7-7	TRBJ2-3	CASSLGRGTDTQYF
TRBV2	TRBJ1-4	CASRPTGGNEKLFF
TRBV6-4	TRBJ1-4	CASSDSRTGIKATTNEKLFF
TRBV12-5	TRBJ2-7	CASGQDRSYEQYF
TRBV4-3	TRBJ1-1	CASSQVIGDNTEAFF
TRBV30	TRBJ2-5	CAWSEGLNDRLQYF
TRBV5-4	TRBJ2-7	CASSLYLGTAGAEQYF
TRBV5-3	TRBJ2-7	CARRDRTTIYEQYF
TRBV30	TRBJ2-7	CAWRGAYEQYF
TRBV19	TRBJ2-5	CASSMRLAGEETQYF
TRBV7-9	TRBJ1-1	CASSSPPNTVQSEAFF